The 18 T cell receptor beta chains below were found in one sample sequenced in a study of shared clonotypes between healthy human individuals. TCRdb's table, derived via immunoSEQ multiplex PCR, lists solely in-frame clones and lacks some. The sample consists of approximately 100,000 clones, about 66% of them appearing once. Sequenced input: memory CD8+ T cells sorted from blood. Subset noted: CD45RO+ cells pooled with CCR7-negative TemRA cells. These receptors were obtained from a woman in her thirties in good health.

There are a few counts of this clone. CDR3 residues: CASSIVPRGGYRSLTLGEETQYF. The CDR3 DNA sequence: TGTGCCAGTAGTATAGTTCCCAGAGGGGGGTACAGGAGCCTCACCCTAGGGGAAGAGACCCAGTACTTC. J is TRBJ2-5 and V is TRBV19; D might be TRBD1 or TRBD2, each matching 6 bases. The CDR3 has 23 amino acids. Germline CDR1 is LNHDA and CDR2 is SQIVND (reference sequence). V gave up 1 base and J gave up 3 bases, with 36 bases separating them.

The J gene is TRBJ2-2, the V gene TRBV9, with D maybe TRBD2 (6 bases). The V and J ends lost 2 bases and 4 bases respectively, with 9 bases between them. Per germline, CDR1 SGDLS and CDR2 YYNGEE. The CDR3 length is 14 residues. The CDR3 DNA is TGTGCCAGCAGCGTCTCGCGGGGCACCGGGGAGCTGTTTTTT. This gives the protein CASSVSRGTGELFF.

The chain uses TRBV10-2 and TRBJ2-7, with D possibly being TRBD2 (6 bases). This CDR3 has 14 amino acids. With 2 bases removed from V and 1 base from J, the gap between germline ends came to 9 bases. CDR1 and CDR2 from the germline V gene are WSHSY and SAAADI. The CDR3 here is CASSEIAESYEQYF. For the CDR3, the DNA is TGCGCCAGCAGTGAGATAGCGGAATCCTACGAGCAGTACTTC.

The chain links TRBV11-2 to TRBJ1-4; 7 nucleotides line up with TRBD1. V trimming: 7 bases; J trimming: 4 bases; junction bases outside the gene matches: 12. The CDR3 is 16 amino acids. The germline V gene has CDR1 SGHAT and CDR2 FQNNGV. The CDR3 DNA reads as TGTGCCAGCATAACAGGGAGGGGGCAAAATAATGAAAAACTGTTTTTT. Amino acid sequence: CASITGRGQNNEKLFF.

This clone has only one observation. V gene TRBV6-4 combines with J gene TRBJ2-1, with TRBD2 matching over 9 bases. With 4 bases clipped from V and 8 bases from J, the junction kept 12 bases outside the gene matches. The CDR3 contains 16 residues. Germline CDR1 is MRHNA and CDR2 is SNTAGT. The CDR3 region has the DNA TGTGCCAGCAGTGGAACAGCGGGACTAGCTAAAGATGAGCAGTTCTTC. Its translation is CASSGTAGLAKDEQFF.

The table lists this clone with a few counts. The chain is built from TRBV9 and TRBJ1-1; 10 bases fit TRBD1. The CDR3 runs 15 residues. CDR1 SGDLS and CDR2 YYNGEE come from the germline V gene. Unmatched junction bases numbered 5, after V lost 3 bases and J lost 3 bases. The CDR3 coding sequence is TGTGCCAGCAGCGAGAGACAGGGGGCCTACACTGAAGCTTTCTTT. It codes for CASSERQGAYTEAFF.

The chain carries TRBV29-1 and TRBJ1-1; 8 nucleotides align to TRBD1. Germline CDR1 is SQVTM and CDR2 is ANQGSEA. The CDR3 sequence is 12 residues long. The V and J ends lost 5 bases and 5 bases, in that order; junction bases with no gene match: 4. In nucleotides, the CDR3 is TGCAGCGTTCCGACAGGGGCGACTGAAGCTTTCTTT. It yields the protein CSVPTGATEAFF.

The chain employs TRBV29-1 and TRBJ2-7; D may be TRBD1 or TRBD2 (5 bases each). V gave up 2 bases and J gave up 2 bases, with 16 bases separating them. CDR1 and CDR2 (germline): SQVTM, ANQGSEA. This CDR3 contains 15 residues. CDR3 DNA: TGCAGCGTTGAACTTATCCGGGACGAAGCCTACGAGCAGTACTTC. As protein: CSVELIRDEAYEQYF.

The rearrangement uses TRBV7-6 and TRBJ1-5; D unresolved. The V gene lost 1 base and the J gene lost 7 bases, with 8 bases spanning the gap. Germline-derived CDR1 and CDR2 are SGHVS and FNYEAQ. The length of the CDR3 is 13 residues. The CDR3 coding sequence is TGTGCCAGCAGCTTAGGACGGACCCAGCCCCAGCATTTT. Its protein product is CASSLGRTQPQHF.

This chain links TRBV5-1 with TRBJ1-2; D is ambiguous. V was pared by 5 bases and J by 2 bases, with 10 bases between. Germline CDR1 and CDR2: SGHRS and YFSETQ. The CDR3 runs to 13 residues. The CDR3 protein is CASSFVRNYGYTF. Here the CDR3 DNA reads TGCGCCAGCAGTTTCGTCAGGAACTATGGCTACACCTTC.

The gene calls are TRBV25-1 and TRBJ2-1; 8 bases match TRBD2. Germline CDR1 and CDR2: MGHDK and SYGVNS. This CDR3 has 13 residues. Trimming cost V 5 bases and J 9 bases; bases outside gene matches: 6. CDR3 DNA: TGTGCCAGCAGTCCCTCGGGGGGGCCTGAGCAGTTCTTC. Its translation: CASSPSGGPEQFF.

The V and J genes are TRBV15 and TRBJ2-5, with 7 bases matching TRBD2. The germline gives CDR1 LNHNV, CDR2 YYDKDF (reference sequence). This CDR3 is 17 amino acids long. After removal of 0 bases from V and 0 bases from J, the junction contained 7 bases not matched to a gene. CDR3 amino acids: CATSRDPASGNQETQYF. CDR3 DNA sequence: TGTGCCACCAGCAGAGATCCGGCTAGCGGCAACCAAGAGACCCAGTACTTC.

There are a few counts of this clone. V gene TRBV19 combines with J gene TRBJ2-7; no clear D. Germline CDR1 and CDR2: LNHDA and SQIVND (reference sequence). There are 14 residues in the CDR3. Trimming took off 1 base at V and 1 base at J, with 8 bases between the two ends. CDR3 region: CASSIAAASYEQYF. The CDR3 nucleotides read TGTGCCAGTAGTATAGCGGCAGCTTCCTACGAGCAGTACTTC. Variable domain in full (rest from reference TRBV19 and TRBJ2-7): DGGITQSPKYLFRKEGQNVTLSCEQNLNHDAMYWYRQDPGQGLRLIYYSQIVNDFQKGDIAEGYSVSREKKESFPLTVTSAQKNPTAFYLCASSIAAASYEQYFGPGTRLTVT.

This clone was recorded once. The chain joins TRBV7-2 to TRBJ2-5, with D perhaps TRBD2 (6 bases). V gave up 7 bases and J gave up 7 bases, with 22 bases separating them. From germline, CDR1 is SGHTA and CDR2 FQGNSA. There are 15 residues in the CDR3. CDR3 region: CASNQPGLPSGTQYF. The CDR3 DNA is TGTGCCAGCAACCAACCGGGACTCCCTTCGGGGACCCAGTACTTC. Full variable domain (rest looked up from reference TRBV7-2 and TRBJ2-5): GAGVSQSPSNKVTEKGKDVELRCDPISGHTALYWYRQSLGQGLEFLIYFQGNSAPDKSGLPSDRFSAERTGGSVSTLTIQRTQQEDSAVYLCASNQPGLPSGTQYFGPGTRLLVL.

The rearrangement joins TRBV11-2 to TRBJ2-7, with 11 bases fitting TRBD2. The trim removed 1 base at V and 3 bases at J, leaving 2 bases unmatched. The CDR3 consists of 15 residues. CDR1 SGHAT and CDR2 FQNNGV come from the germline V gene. The CDR3 sequence is CASSLVLAGGYEQYF. CDR3 nucleotide sequence: TGTGCCAGCAGCTTAGTCCTAGCGGGGGGCTACGAGCAGTACTTC. Together with reference TRBV11-2 and TRBJ2-7, the CDR3 gives the full variable domain: EAGVAQSPRYKIIEKRQSVAFWCNPISGHATLYWYQQILGQGPKLLIQFQNNGVVDDSQLPKDRFSAERLKGVDSTLKIQPAKLEDSAVYLCASSLVLAGGYEQYFGPGTRLTVT.

V usage is TRBV7-8 and J usage is TRBJ2-7; no definite D call. Germline CDR1 and CDR2: SGHVS and FQNEAQ. The CDR3 totals 13 residues. Trimming stripped 5 bases from V and 0 bases from J, with 8 bases between. The CDR3 is CASSRTSSYEQYF. In DNA, the CDR3 is TGTGCCAGCAGCAGAACGAGCTCCTACGAGCAGTACTTC. Full variable domain (missing parts from reference TRBV7-8 and TRBJ2-7): GAGVSQSPRYKVAKRGQDVALRCDPISGHVSLFWYQQALGQGPEFLTYFQNEAQLDKSGLPSDRFFAERPEGSVSTLKIQRTQQEDSAVYLCASSRTSSYEQYFGPGTRLTVT.

The chain joins TRBV4-1 to TRBJ2-4; 10 bases map to TRBD2. CDR1 and CDR2 from the germline V gene are MGHRA and YSYEKL. The CDR3 is 16 residues long. Germline trimming cut 4 bases from V and 6 bases from J; bases unmatched to any gene: 9. In nucleotides, the CDR3 is TGCGCCAGCAGCCCGCTTTCTAGCGGGAGCTCAAACATTCAGTACTTC. Protein product: CASSPLSSGSSNIQYF.

V usage is TRBV14 and J usage is TRBJ1-4; D is possibly TRBD1 (6 bases). V dropped 2 bases and J dropped 7 bases, with 17 bases sitting between them. CDR1 and CDR2 (germline): SGHDN, FVKESK. The CDR3 sequence is 16 residues long. The CDR3 DNA follows: TGTGCCAGCAGCCAATACCTGGGACATGTCGTTGAAAAACTGTTTTTT. It encodes CASSQYLGHVVEKLFF.